This is a list of T cell receptor beta chains from one sample in a study of human T cells and chemical hapten exposure. Using its own MiXCR run on the RACE reads, TCRdb lists one record per CDR3 protein. The repertoire holds approximately 400,000 distinct CDR3 sequences, approximately 5% seen once, with around 2% in the top ten. The sequencing here drew on whole blood, taken in connection with sensitization to the hapten diphenylcyclopropenone (DPC). These receptor sequences come from a woman in her forties or fifties with alopecia areata. Some clones in this sample may be carry-over from other donors' samples. Each CDR3 is given with its conserved first and last residue. The order of the fields is clone size, D gene, J gene, V gene, CDR3 length, CDR3 DNA, CDR3 protein. D genes are given only for firm matches. Size tells how often a clone was seen (once, few, many) or the class of an expanded clone, and some rows leave it out.

many | - | TRBJ1-2 | TRBV12-3/TRBV12-4 | 15 | TGTGCCAGCAGTTTACGGGGATGGGGTAACTATGGCTACACCTTC | CASSLRGWGNYGYTF
many | TRBD1 | TRBJ1-1 | TRBV12-3/TRBV12-4 | 14 | TGTGCCAGCAGTTCATACCAGGGGGGGGCTGAAGCTTTCTTT | CASSSYQGGAEAFF
few | - | TRBJ2-3 | TRBV7-8 | 14 | TGTGCCAGCACCGGAGGACAGAGCACAGATACGCAGTATTTT | CASTGGQSTDTQYF
many | - | TRBJ1-1 | TRBV29-1 | 10 | TGCAGCGTGTTGACTCCTGAAGCTTTCTTT | CSVLTPEAFF
few | - | TRBJ1-5 | TRBV6-2/TRBV6-3 | 17 | TGTGCCAGCAGTCCCAGGCGGGTCGGGGGCCGGAGTCAGCCCCAGCATTTT | CASSPRRVGGRSQPQHF
many | TRBD2 | TRBJ2-2 | TRBV13 | 17 | TGTGCCAGCAGCTTAAGATCGAGCGGGGGTCCCACCGGGGAGCTGTTTTTT | CASSLRSSGGPTGELFF
- | - | TRBJ1-1 | TRBV2 | 12 | TGTGCCAGCAGTGATGGGGCCCATGAAGCTTTCTTT | CASSDGAHEAFF
few | - | TRBJ1-6 | TRBV23-1 | 19 | TGCGCCAGCAGTCCCCGACCACGTGGGGCTACCTACGGGAATTCACCCCTCCACTTT | CASSPRPRGATYGNSPLHF
many | - | TRBJ2-3 | TRBV12-3/TRBV12-4 | 18 | TGTGCCAGCAGTTCACCCTCCCCCGGGGGACCGGGCACAGATACGCAGTATTTT | CASSSPSPGGPGTDTQYF
- | - | TRBJ2-7 | TRBV27 | 13 | TGTGCCAGCAGTTTGGCTATCAGCTACGAGCAGTACTTC | CASSLAISYEQYF
many | - | TRBJ1-6 | TRBV5-1 | 14 | TGCGCCAGCAGCTTAGAGGGGGGGAATTCACCCCTCCACTTT | CASSLEGGNSPLHF
many | TRBD2 | TRBJ2-7 | TRBV10-3 | 15 | TGTGCCATCAGTGTTGGCTCGGGGGGAGGTTACGAGCAGTACTTC | CAISVGSGGGYEQYF
many | TRBD2 | TRBJ2-3 | TRBV6-2/TRBV6-3 | 16 | TGTGCCAGCAGTTACTCGAAGTCTAGCGGGAGAGATACGCAGTATTTT | CASSYSKSSGRDTQYF
many | - | TRBJ1-1 | TRBV6-1 | 15 | TGTGCCAGCAGCGAAACGGCAGGGGTCGGGGCTGAAGCTTTCTTT | CASSETAGVGAEAFF
many | - | TRBJ2-2 | TRBV5-5 | 13 | TGTGCCAGCAGCTTGAGGCTCACCGGGGAGCTGTTTTTT | CASSLRLTGELFF
- | - | TRBJ2-3 | TRBV29-1 | 15 | TGCAGCGTCGCCCCAGGGTCCGCTAGCACAGATACGCAGTATTTT | CSVAPGSASTDTQYF
many | TRBD1 | TRBJ2-4 | TRBV20-1 | 14 | TGCAGTGCTAGGTTCAGGGGGCCGGGGGACATTCAGTACTTC | CSARFRGPGDIQYF
many | - | TRBJ1-5 | TRBV29-1 | 11 | TGCAGCGTAGGAGGAAATCAGCCCCAGCATTTT | CSVGGNQPQHF
few | TRBD1 | TRBJ1-1 | TRBV5-6 | 17 | TGTGCCAGCAGCCCGGTCCCGGGACAGGGGGTAGGCACTGAAGCTTTCTTT | CASSPVPGQGVGTEAFF
- | - | TRBJ2-3 | TRBV21-1 | 17 | TGTGCCAGCAGCAGAGAAGACTGGGACAGACAAACAGATACGCAGTATTTT | CASSREDWDRQTDTQYF
few | TRBD1 | TRBJ1-1 | TRBV28 | 14 | TGTGCCAGCAGTTACAGACAGGGTTGGGCTGAAGCTTTCTTT | CASSYRQGWAEAFF
few | - | TRBJ1-2 | TRBV24-1 | 13 | TGTGCCACCGGGAACCCCGGGGGCGCGGGCTACACCTTC | CATGNPGGAGYTF
- | TRBD2 | TRBJ2-5 | TRBV6-1 | 19 | TGTGCCAGCCACGCTTTAGCGGGAGGCCCCAGGGCGTACCAAGAGACCCAGTACTTC | CASHALAGGPRAYQETQYF
few | TRBD2 | TRBJ2-1 | TRBV6-1 | 15 | TGTGCCAGCAGTGAGGTCCCGGGACTAGCGATTGAGCAGTTCTTC | CASSEVPGLAIEQFF
many | TRBD2 | TRBJ2-7 | TRBV4-1 | 14 | TGCGCCAGCAGACCCAGGACTAGCTCCTACGAGCAGTACTTC | CASRPRTSSYEQYF
many | TRBD2 | TRBJ2-1 | TRBV7-8 | 17 | TGTGCCAGCAGCCCCCCGGGACTAGCGGGGGATAAGGATGAGCAGTTCTTC | CASSPPGLAGDKDEQFF
- | - | TRBJ1-1 | TRBV25-1 | 12 | TGTGCCAGCATCGGAAGTAACACTGAAGCTTTCTTT | CASIGSNTEAFF
few | - | TRBJ1-2 | TRBV11-2 | 12 | TGTGCCAGCAGCTTCGGATCAGGAGGCTACACCTTC | CASSFGSGGYTF
once | - | TRBJ2-7 | TRBV27 | 13 | TGTGCCAGCAGTTCTTCAGGGTACTACGAGCAGTACTTC | CASSSSGYYEQYF
few | TRBD1 | TRBJ1-5 | TRBV6-2/TRBV6-3 | 15 | TGTGCCAGCAGTTACCCGACAGGGCTTAATCAGCCCCAGCATTTT | CASSYPTGLNQPQHF
many | TRBD1 | TRBJ1-1 | TRBV7-2 | 15 | TGTGCCAGCAGCTTCACCGGGACAGGGAACACTGAAGCTTTCTTT | CASSFTGTGNTEAFF
many | TRBD1 | TRBJ1-2 | TRBV6-5 | 15 | TGTGCCATCAAGGGGAGAGACAGGGGGGCAACTGGCTACACCTTC | CAIKGRDRGATGYTF
- | - | TRBJ1-5 | TRBV18 | 15 | TGTGCCAGCTCCCCCGCGGGGGTCGGGTATCAGCCCCAGCATTTT | CASSPAGVGYQPQHF
- | - | TRBJ2-3 | TRBV7-2 | 14 | TGTGCCAGCAGCGAGGTAGCAGGGACAGATACGCAGTATTTT | CASSEVAGTDTQYF
many | - | TRBJ2-3 | TRBV11-2 | 12 | TGTGCCAGCAGCTCCTCAGTAGATACGCAGTATTTT | CASSSSVDTQYF
many | TRBD2 | TRBJ2-5 | TRBV27 | 15 | TGTGCCAGCAGTTCAAAGCGGGAGGGACAAGAGACCCAGTACTTC | CASSSKREGQETQYF
- | - | TRBJ2-5 | TRBV4-1 | 14 | TGCGCCAGCAGCCAAGATGCGGGGCGAGAGACCCAGTACTTC | CASSQDAGRETQYF
few | - | TRBJ2-6 | TRBV5-1 | 15 | TGCGCCAGCAGCTTGGATCCCAGGGCAACCAACGTCCTGACTTTC | CASSLDPRATNVLTF
many | - | TRBJ1-5 | TRBV21-1 | 16 | - | CASSKGVGGGNQPQHF
- | TRBD2 | TRBJ2-3 | TRBV9 | 14 | TGTGCCAGCACGACTAGCGGGAGCTCAGATACGCAGTATTTT | CASTTSGSSDTQYF
many | - | TRBJ1-1 | TRBV12-3/TRBV12-4 | 14 | TGTGCCAGCAGCCGTCGAGGAGTGAACACTGAAGCTTTCTTT | CASSRRGVNTEAFF
many | - | TRBJ2-3 | TRBV4-2 | 16 | TGTGCCAGCAGCCAACCTACCGAGGGCCTCTCGGATACGCAGTATTTT | CASSQPTEGLSDTQYF
- | - | TRBJ2-7 | TRBV28 | 14 | TGTGCCAGCAGCCCTAGACTAGGAGGGGGCGAGCAGTACTTC | CASSPRLGGGEQYF
few | - | TRBJ2-7 | TRBV21-1 | 15 | TGTGCCAGCAGTCAGGAACGATGGCTCCCCTACGAGCAGTACTTC | CASSQERWLPYEQYF
few | - | TRBJ2-3 | TRBV20-1 | 13 | TGCAGTGCTAGGCCCGCGGTAGGAGATACGCAGTATTTT | CSARPAVGDTQYF
many | TRBD1 | TRBJ1-1 | TRBV7-9 | 16 | TGTGCCAGCAGCTTAGGACGGACAGGGTGGTACACTGAAGCTTTCTTT | CASSLGRTGWYTEAFF
few | TRBD1 | TRBJ2-5 | TRBV11-2 | 15 | TGTGCCAGCAGCACCGGACAGGGGGCCCAAGAGACCCAGTACTTC | CASSTGQGAQETQYF
- | - | TRBJ2-3 | TRBV13 | 15 | TGTGCCAGCAGCCCTAACGGGTTATCGACAGATACGCAGTATTTT | CASSPNGLSTDTQYF
- | TRBD1 | TRBJ2-4 | TRBV28 | 17 | TGTGCCAGCAGTTTATGGGGACAGGGGGCCTTCAAAAACATTCAGTACTTC | CASSLWGQGAFKNIQYF
many | - | TRBJ1-5 | TRBV6-5 | 16 | TGTGCCAGCAGGGAGGGACGTTCGTATAGCAATCAGCCCCAGCATTTT | CASREGRSYSNQPQHF
many | TRBD1 | TRBJ1-5 | TRBV12-3/TRBV12-4 | 15 | TGTGCCAGCCGACAGGGGGCTGTGAGCAATCAGCCCCAGCATTTT | CASRQGAVSNQPQHF
many | TRBD1 | TRBJ1-5 | TRBV28 | 14 | TGTGCCAGCCGCACAGGGGGCGACAATCAGCCCCAGCATTTT | CASRTGGDNQPQHF
many | - | TRBJ1-4 | TRBV20-1 | 14 | TGCAGTGCTAATACCCTTGGTGGTGGTGAAAAACTGTTTTTT | CSANTLGGGEKLFF
- | - | TRBJ1-2 | TRBV9 | 14 | TGTGCCAGCAGTATTCTACAGGGAACTATTGGCTACACCTTC | CASSILQGTIGYTF